This T cell receptor (beta chain) was identified during a study of cytomegalovirus exposure and HLA in healthy donors. In the study overall: Early on, a data release was issued that held 80 million or so unique TCRs from HLA-typed donors. General observations from the study: Sequencing likely produced, as an artifact, a cluster of highly shared sequence variants. When analyzed later, a missense DCLRE1C variant was found to be linked to TCR beta V- and J-gene trimming.

A few counts support this clone. Its antigen remains unknown. The CDR3 spans 14 residues. CDR1 is LNHDA, CDR2 SQIVND, per germline (reference sequence). With V trimmed by 10 bases and J by 7 bases, 9 bases remained unmatched. Primers: 60 Vbeta forward and 13 Jbeta reverse. Here immunoSEQ multiplex PCR was the method, and the copy in TCRdb shows in-frame clones only, minus some. In the table there are more than 110,000 clones, 78% of which are singletons. Though nominally healthy at sampling, donors likely had unrecorded immune exposures. The rearrangement links TRBV19 to TRBJ2-1; 11 nucleotides line up with TRBD2. This receptor was identified in a male donor in good health and CMV-seronegative. Material for sequencing was PBMCs. CDR3 protein: CATQGLAASNEQFF. CDR3 nucleotide sequence: TGTGCCACCCAGGGACTAGCGGCCAGTAATGAGCAGTTCTTC.